A single sample is the source of the 7 T cell receptor beta chains below, sequenced in a study of T cell responses to AZD1222 COVID-19 vaccine. Assay: immunoSEQ multiplex PCR; the TCRdb copy retains only in-frame clones and omits some. The table records about 150,000 clones, approximately 85% of them present only once. The source was peripheral blood, collected 28 days after the second dose of the MenACWY control vaccine. All receptors derive from an adult who received the MenACWY meningococcal vaccine as a control.

This chain connects TRBV11-2 to TRBJ2-1; 7 bases map to TRBD1. This CDR3 contains 14 residues. Germline V lookup: CDR1 SGHAT, CDR2 FQNNGV. V shed 4 bases and J 6 bases; nucleotides not matched to a gene: 6. CDR3 coding DNA: TGTGCCAGCAGCTCGGAGGCAGGGGGCAATGAGCAGTTCTTC. This translates into CASSSEAGGNEQFF.

The genes are TRBV10-3 and TRBJ2-7; 10 bases line up with TRBD1. CDR3 size: 16 residues. The V gene end was trimmed by 2 bases and the J gene end by 7 bases; junction bases not matched to a gene: 11. Looked up from germline, CDR1 is ENHRY and CDR2 is SYGVKD. CDR3 loop: CAISEGETGGLGEQYV. DNA for the CDR3: TGTGCCATCAGTGAGGGGGAGACAGGGGGCTTGGGGGAGCAGTACGTC.

CDR3: CASTWWGGRMNTEAFF. CDR3 coding DNA: TGTGCCAGCACCTGGTGGGGGGGAAGGATGAACACTGAAGCTTTCTTT. The V gene is TRBV28, the J gene TRBJ1-1; D is possibly TRBD1 (5 bases). This CDR3 is built from 16 residues. Germline V gene sequence: CDR1 MDHEN, CDR2 SYDVKM. V was shortened by 7 bases and J by 0 bases, with 18 bases between the two germline ends.

The V call is TRBV18, the J call TRBJ2-2, with D possibly being TRBD1 (5 bases). V was trimmed by 3 bases and J by 1 base, leaving 6 bases between them. This CDR3 has 14 residues. CDR1 and CDR2 from the germline V gene are KGHSH and LQKENI. The CDR3 protein is CASSPDRNTGELFF. In nucleotides, the CDR3 is TGTGCCAGCTCACCCGACAGGAACACCGGGGAGCTGTTTTTT. The complete variable domain, with remaining parts taken from reference TRBV18 and TRBJ2-2, reads NAGVMQNPRHLVRRRGQEARLRCSPMKGHSHVYWYRQLPEEGLKFMVYLQKENIIDESGMPKERFSAEFPKEGPSILRIQQVVRGDSAAYFCASSPDRNTGELFFGEGSRLTVL.

This chain joins TRBV6-5 and TRBJ2-7; 11 positions agree with TRBD2. The V and J ends lost 5 bases and 4 bases, in that order; junction bases with no gene match: 7. CDR3 length: 15 amino acids. Germline V gene data show CDR1 as MNHEY and CDR2 as SVGAGI. The CDR3 nucleotides are TGTGCCAGCAGTAGGGGACTAGCGGCCACATACGAGCAGTACTTC. It is translated as CASSRGLAATYEQYF.

The V gene is TRBV6-5, the J gene TRBJ1-1; D gene uncertain. The CDR3 is 16 residues long. Trimming removed 3 bases at V and 5 bases at J, with 19 bases between. Looked up from germline, CDR1 is MNHEY and CDR2 is SVGAGI. CDR3 sequence reads: CASSYALGGPGTEAFF. CDR3 nucleotides: TGTGCCAGCAGTTATGCGTTGGGAGGTCCGGGGACTGAAGCTTTCTTT.

This chain uses TRBV14 with TRBJ1-4; D gene ambiguous. There are 14 residues in the CDR3. V was cut by 4 bases and J by 10 bases, with 16 bases left in between. Germline CDR1 and CDR2: SGHDN and FVKESK. Written as DNA, the CDR3 is TGTGCCAGCAGCCTATGCTTCCGATTGGGAAAACTGTTTTTT. Protein: CASSLCFRLGKLFF.